This T cell receptor (beta chain) was identified during a study of blood T cell repertoires in COVID-19. Study summary: Collection of acute and convalescent COVID-19 samples took place in the United States, Italy and Spain. The analysed material was cDNA or gDNA that came from T cells, B-cell-depleted T cells, or PBMCs.

Under the authors' procedure: Estimated nucleated cell counts came from reference gene primer amplification. Generated by immunoSEQ multiplex PCR, the TCRdb table keeps only in-frame clones and is missing some. That table gives V, J and clone size, and the DNA gave D and trimming. The profile shows approximately 120,000 clones, approximately 89% of them singletons. V shed 4 bases and J 8 bases; nucleotides not matched to a gene: 9. This CDR3 comprises 16 residues. Germline-derived CDR1 and CDR2 are SGDLS and YYNGEE. Enrolment of Seattle patients took place during active infection, and they were followed longitudinally.

The chain couples TRBV9 to TRBJ1-6; 10 bases fit TRBD1. The sequenced sample consisted of peripheral blood. The source is a woman aged 80 or over with COVID-19, enrolled during active disease. DNA for the CDR3: TGTGCCAGCAGCCAGGGGACAGGGGTAACGCATTCACCCCTCCACTTT. Protein sequence: CASSQGTGVTHSPLHF.